Below, one TCR beta chain is given with its context. Its antigen is unknown. This sample is drawn from a study of cytomegalovirus exposure and HLA in healthy donors. Study at large: A subsequent analysis stated that the 120 or so validation repertoires were run on the same platform as the roughly 670 first-cohort repertoires. Study conclusions and caveats: The investigators catalogued under 200 TCR beta chains as cytomegalovirus-associated.

Assay used: immunoSEQ multiplex PCR; TCRdb lists only in-frame clones, some missing. Of around 220,000 clones listed, roughly 83% are singletons. Separation from the roughly 700-subject first cohort characterized the roughly 120-subject validation cohort, to which the donors belonged. V was pared by 5 bases and J by 2 bases, with 12 bases between. This CDR3 comprises 13 residues. Germline assignment: CDR1 SQVTM and CDR2 ANQGSEA. The specimen was PBMCs. This receptor was identified in a woman in her twenties or thirties in good health and CMV-seropositive. The chain couples TRBV29-1 to TRBJ2-5; tentatively, D is TRBD1 (5 bases). CDR3 nucleotides: TGCAGCGTTTATAGGGGTGGTCAAGAGACCCAGTACTTC. It translates to CSVYRGGQETQYF.